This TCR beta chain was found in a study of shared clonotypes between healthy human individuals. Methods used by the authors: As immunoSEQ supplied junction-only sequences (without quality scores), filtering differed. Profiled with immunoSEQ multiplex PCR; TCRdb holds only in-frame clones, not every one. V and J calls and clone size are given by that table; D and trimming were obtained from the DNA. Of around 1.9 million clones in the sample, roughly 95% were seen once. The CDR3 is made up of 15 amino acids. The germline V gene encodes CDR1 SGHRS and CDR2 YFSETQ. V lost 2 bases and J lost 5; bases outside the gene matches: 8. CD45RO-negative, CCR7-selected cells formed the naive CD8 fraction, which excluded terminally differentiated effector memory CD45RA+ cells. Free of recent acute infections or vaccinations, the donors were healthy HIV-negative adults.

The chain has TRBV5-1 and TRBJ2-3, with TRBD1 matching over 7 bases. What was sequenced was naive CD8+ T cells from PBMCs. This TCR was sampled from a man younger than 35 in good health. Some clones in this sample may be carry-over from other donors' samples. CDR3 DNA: TGCGCCAGCAGCTTAGCAGGGGGTGAGGTAGATACGCAGTATTTT. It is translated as CASSLAGGEVDTQYF.